The 26 T cell receptor beta chains given below trace back to one sample, sequenced in a study of blood T cell repertoires in COVID-19. The assay was immunoSEQ multiplex PCR, and TCRdb's table has in-frame clones only and misses some. The table lists 90,000 or so clones, roughly 80% of them singletons. Source material: peripheral blood. These receptors were collected from a human donor in a cohort sampled during active COVID-19.

This chain links TRBV19 with TRBJ2-7; D remains unclear. Trimming left V 1 base short and J 2 bases short, with 12 bases between. Germline V lookup: CDR1 LNHDA, CDR2 SQIVND (reference sequence). The CDR3 is 15 amino acids. This CDR3 reads CASSIGSLRAYEQYF. In DNA form, the CDR3 reads TGTGCCAGTAGTATAGGCAGTCTCCGTGCCTACGAGCAGTACTTC.

The V and J genes are TRBV4-1 and TRBJ1-2; 9 nucleotides match TRBD1. With V trimmed by 3 bases and J by 3 bases, 11 bases remained unmatched. The V gene's germline CDR1 is MGHRA and CDR2 YSYEKL. This CDR3 region has 17 residues. CDR3 nucleotides: TGCGCCAGCAGCCACCCCGGGACAGGGAAAAGCTACTATGGCTACACCTTC. Its protein is CASSHPGTGKSYYGYTF.

This clone was counted once. The chain combines TRBV6-5 with TRBJ2-7; a possible D gene is TRBD1 (6 bases). CDR3 size: 13 residues. CDR1 and CDR2 (germline): MNHEY, SVGAGI. The V and J ends lost 8 bases and 0 bases respectively, with 11 bases between them. The CDR3 nucleotides are TGTGCCAGCGGAACCAGGGGCTCCTACGAGCAGTACTTC. Its protein product is CASGTRGSYEQYF.

The rearrangement links TRBV7-2 to TRBJ2-5, with 7 bases lining up with TRBD2. The CDR3 has 15 residues. V dropped 2 bases and J dropped 1; count of bases not matched to a gene: 4. The V gene's germline CDR1 is SGHTA and CDR2 FQGNSA. CDR3 nucleotides: TGTGCCAGCAGCTTAAGGACTAGGACCCAAGAGACCCAGTACTTC. As protein: CASSLRTRTQETQYF.

The rearrangement joins TRBV5-6 to TRBJ2-5; a possible D gene is TRBD1 (5 bases). Per germline, CDR1 SGHDT and CDR2 YYEEEE. There are 14 residues in the CDR3. V was shortened by 1 base and J by 2 bases, with 9 bases between the two germline ends. The CDR3 bases are TGTGCCAGCAGCTTGCCGGCAGGGCAAGAGACCCAGTACTTC. It yields the protein CASSLPAGQETQYF. The entire variable domain, with the rest obtained from reference TRBV5-6 and TRBJ2-5, is as follows: DAGVTQSPTHLIKTRGQQVTLRCSPKSGHDTVSWYQQALGQGPQFIFQYYEEEERQRGNFPDRFSGHQFPNYSSELNVNALLLGDSALYLCASSLPAGQETQYFGPGTRLLVL.

Concerning this clone itself: Other DNA sequences within the sample encode an identical CDR3. V is TRBV5-1 and J is TRBJ1-2; D may be TRBD1 (6 bases). CDR3 size: 13 residues. Trimming stripped 0 bases from V and 8 bases from J, with 11 bases between. CDR1 is SGHRS, CDR2 YFSETQ, per germline. Written as DNA, the CDR3 is TGCGCCAGCAGCTTGGACAGGGTCGGGGGCTACACCTTC. This encodes CASSLDRVGGYTF.

This sequence joins TRBV11-2 and TRBJ2-5, with no clear D. The V and J ends lost 3 bases and 1 base respectively, with 12 bases between them. The length of the CDR3 is 15 residues. The germline gives CDR1 SGHAT, CDR2 FQNNGV. The CDR3 nucleotides are TGTGCCAGCAGCTTCCATAGCCTATTCCAAGAGACCCAGTACTTC. Protein sequence: CASSFHSLFQETQYF.

The V gene is TRBV19, the J gene TRBJ2-1; D remains unclear. The CDR3 spans 15 residues. CDR1 and CDR2 from the germline V gene are LNHDA and SQIVND (reference sequence). Trimming took off 5 bases at V and 3 bases at J, with 14 bases between the two ends. CDR3 DNA sequence: TGTGCCAGTAGTCTTCGCCCGCCAGGCTACAATGAGCAGTTCTTC. Protein sequence: CASSLRPPGYNEQFF.

The chain uses TRBV7-2 and TRBJ2-4, with D perhaps matching TRBD1 (5 bases). With 4 bases removed from V and 6 bases from J, the gap between germline ends came to 13 bases. Germline-derived CDR1 and CDR2 are SGHTA and FQGNSA. CDR3 size: 14 residues. CDR3 DNA: TGTGCCAGCAGCTCACGACAGAAAGGAAACATTCAGTACTTC. It specifies CASSSRQKGNIQYF.

The chain is built from TRBV11-3 and TRBJ2-2, with unresolved D. Per germline, CDR1 SGHNT and CDR2 YENEEA. The CDR3 extends over 15 amino acids. Trimming left V 0 bases short and J 1 base short, with 6 bases between. The DNA of the CDR3 is TGTGCCAGCAGCTTAGAGGGCCAGAACACCGGGGAGCTGTTTTTT. Translating gives CASSLEGQNTGELFF.

The chain employs TRBV3-1 (or the pseudogene TRBV3-2) and TRBJ2-5; the match to TRBD2 covers 9 bases. The CDR3 runs to 17 residues. Germline CDR1 LGHDT, CDR2 YNNKEL (reference sequence). V trimming: 0 bases; J trimming: 3 bases; junction bases outside the gene matches: 8. Written as DNA, the CDR3 is TGTGCCAGCAGCCAAGATCTGATTAGCGGGGGCGAAGAGACCCAGTACTTC. Its translation is CASSQDLISGGEETQYF.

The chain has TRBV28 and TRBJ2-7, with 13 bases that match TRBD2. This CDR3 is 13 amino acids long. The germline V gene encodes CDR1 MDHEN and CDR2 SYDVKM. V shed 8 bases and J 6 bases; nucleotides not matched to a gene: 4. CDR3 sequence (DNA): TGTGCCAGCCTGACTAGCGGGAGGAGCGAGCAGTACTTC. Translated: CASLTSGRSEQYF.

This clone was seen a few times. The chain couples TRBV4-2 to TRBJ2-7, with 8 bases identical to TRBD2. V shed 0 bases, J shed 5 bases, and the junction held 6 bases outside the gene matches. The CDR3 is made up of 15 amino acids. Germline values: CDR1 LGHNA, CDR2 YNFKEQ. CDR3 region: CASSQDDERGNEQYF. The CDR3 DNA sequence: TGTGCCAGCAGCCAAGATGATGAGCGGGGGAACGAGCAGTACTTC.

The rearrangement links TRBV28 to TRBJ1-1; D perhaps matches TRBD1 (6 bases). The CDR3 contains 13 residues. Deletions cut 5 bases from V and 5 bases from J, with 12 bases between. Germline CDR1 is MDHEN and CDR2 is SYDVKM. The CDR3 DNA sequence: TGTGCCAGCAGTCTACAGGGTTGGACTGAAGCTTTCTTT. Amino acids: CASSLQGWTEAFF.

The chain recombines TRBV15 with TRBJ2-1, with 8 bases aligning to TRBD2. Germline CDR1 and CDR2: LNHNV and YYDKDF (reference sequence). This CDR3 region has 15 residues. V lost 0 bases, J lost 7 bases, and 5 bases stayed unmatched. The CDR3 sequence: CATSRDFGGGNEQFF. The CDR3, as DNA: TGTGCCACCAGCAGAGACTTCGGGGGGGGAAATGAGCAGTTCTTC.

The chain uses TRBV28 and TRBJ1-2; the match to TRBD1 covers 9 bases. Germline V gene lookup returns CDR1 MDHEN and CDR2 SYDVKM. The length of the CDR3 is 14 residues. After removal of 8 bases from V and 4 bases from J, the junction contained 8 bases not matched to a gene. The CDR3 reads CASCGGTGFYGYTF. CDR3 DNA sequence: TGTGCCAGCTGTGGGGGGACAGGGTTCTATGGCTACACCTTC.

CDR3 residues: CASSRGTENYEQYF. CDR3 in DNA: TGCGCCAGCAGCCGGGGTACCGAGAACTACGAGCAGTACTTC. The chain is built from TRBV5-1 and TRBJ2-7; the D gene is possibly TRBD2 (5 bases). Germline assignment: CDR1 SGHRS and CDR2 YFSETQ. This CDR3 comprises 14 residues. Trimming left V 4 bases short and J 3 bases short, with 14 bases between.

V is TRBV9 and J is TRBJ2-7; TRBD1 matches 9 bases. Germline V lookup: CDR1 SGDLS, CDR2 YYNGEE. The CDR3 length is 14 residues. V lost 3 bases, J lost 2 bases, and 3 bases stayed unmatched. The CDR3 nucleotides read TGTGCCAGCAGCGCCGGACAGGGGCCCTACGAGCAGTACTTC. Translation gives CASSAGQGPYEQYF.

This rearrangement joins TRBV30 to TRBJ1-1, with 8 nucleotides matching TRBD1. The CDR3 has 13 residues. J lost 4 bases, V lost 3 bases, and 4 bases had no gene match. The V gene's germline CDR1 is GTSNPN and CDR2 SVGIG (reference sequence). DNA of the CDR3: TGTGCCTGGAGCAGGGGGCTTGGCACTGAAGCTTTCTTT. Protein product: CAWSRGLGTEAFF.

The chain is built from TRBV30 and TRBJ2-7; 8 bases map to TRBD2. Germline CDR1 GTSNPN, CDR2 SVGIG (reference sequence). The CDR3 sequence is 13 residues long. With 3 bases clipped from V and 0 bases from J, the junction kept 1 base outside the gene matches. The CDR3 sequence: CAWRTSGSYEQYF. The CDR3 region has the DNA TGTGCCTGGAGAACTAGCGGCTCCTACGAGCAGTACTTC. Complete variable domain (other parts from reference TRBV30 and TRBJ2-7): SQTIHQWPATLVQPVGSPLSLECTVEGTSNPNLYWYRQAAGRGLQLLFYSVGIGQISSEVPQNLSASRPQDRQFILSSKKLLLSDSGFYLCAWRTSGSYEQYFGPGTRLTVT.

In this sample, this clone turned up once. The chain is built from TRBV3-1 (or the pseudogene TRBV3-2) and TRBJ2-1; TRBD2 matches at 8 bases. CDR3 length: 16 amino acids. The J segment lost 9 bases and the V segment lost 7 bases, leaving 17 bases of the junction unmatched. Germline CDR1 reads LGHDT; CDR2 reads YNNKEL (reference sequence). The CDR3 loop reads CASTLALGPGGGEQFF. CDR3 nucleotides: TGTGCCAGCACCCTGGCCCTGGGGCCGGGGGGGGGTGAGCAGTTCTTC.

The chain couples TRBV29-1 to TRBJ2-1; 10 nucleotides line up with TRBD2. V lost 4 bases, J lost 5 bases, and 8 bases stayed unmatched. CDR3 length: 15 residues. CDR1 and CDR2 from the germline V gene are SQVTM and ANQGSEA. CDR3 sequence: CSVGIGLAGDNEQFF. The CDR3 DNA reads TGCAGCGTTGGAATAGGTCTAGCGGGGGACAATGAGCAGTTCTTC.

The genes are TRBV4-1 and TRBJ2-1; 8 nucleotides line up with TRBD1. V was pared by 0 bases and J by 3 bases, with 10 bases of the junction left unmatched. The CDR3 contains 18 residues. Germline V gene lookup returns CDR1 MGHRA and CDR2 YSYEKL. Here the CDR3 DNA reads TGCGCCAGCAGCCAAGATGGACCGGGACAGGCCATCTACAATGAGCAGTTCTTC. Translated: CASSQDGPGQAIYNEQFF.

The V and J genes are TRBV28 and TRBJ2-7; D unclear. Between the trimmed V and J ends, which lost 2 bases and 4 bases, there was a span of 6 bases. The germline CDR1 and CDR2 sequences are MDHEN and SYDVKM. This CDR3 is built from 12 residues. Here the CDR3 reads CASSLTLYEQYF. DNA for the CDR3: TGTGCCAGCAGTTTAACCCTATACGAGCAGTACTTC.

The chain combines TRBV7-8 with TRBJ2-6, with 8 bases aligning to TRBD1. The CDR3 covers 16 residues. Germline V gives CDR1 SGHVS, CDR2 FQNEAQ. V shed 4 bases, J shed 4 bases, and the junction held 6 bases outside the gene matches. The DNA of the CDR3 is TGTGCCAGCAGCTCCGACAGGGGAACGGGGGCCAACGTCCTGACTTTC. This encodes CASSSDRGTGANVLTF.

The J gene is TRBJ2-6, the V gene TRBV13; 9 bases agree with TRBD1. Germline lookup yields CDR1 PRHDT and CDR2 FYEKMQ (reference sequence). Unmatched junction bases numbered 8, after V lost 5 bases and J lost 3 bases. The CDR3 has 17 residues. The CDR3 is CASSLDRGSFGANVLTF. The CDR3 nucleotides are TGTGCCAGCAGCCTGGACAGGGGCAGTTTTGGGGCCAACGTCCTGACTTTC.